The 20 T cell receptor beta chains in this list originate from one sample, sequenced in a study of blood T cell repertoires in COVID-19. The data were produced by immunoSEQ multiplex PCR, yet TCRdb's version contains in-frame clones alone and is incomplete. The sample comprises some 290,000 clones, about 90% of which are singletons, and roughly 11% rests with the top ten. The sequenced sample consisted of peripheral blood. The origin of the receptors is a woman aged 25 to 45 with COVID-19, enrolled during active disease.

The DNA of the CDR3 is TGTGCCAGCAGCCGGGCCGGGACAGGGTTAACAGATACGCAGTATTTT. As protein: CASSRAGTGLTDTQYF. This chain connects TRBV14 to TRBJ2-3, with 9 bases lining up with TRBD1. After removal of 4 bases from V and 3 bases from J, the junction contained 8 bases not matched to a gene. This CDR3 has 16 amino acids. The V gene's germline CDR1 is SGHDN and CDR2 FVKESK.

V is TRBV5-4 and J is TRBJ1-1; D not certain. CDR3 length: 12 amino acids. The germline gives CDR1 SGHNT, CDR2 YYREEE (reference sequence). Trimming left V 8 bases short and J 0 bases short, with 8 bases between. DNA for the CDR3: TGTGCCAGTTACGACTTGAACACTGAAGCTTTCTTT. Translated: CASYDLNTEAFF.

The V call is TRBV4-2, the J call TRBJ1-2, with TRBD1 as a possible D gene (6 bases). CDR3 size: 16 residues. Germline V gene data show CDR1 as LGHNA and CDR2 as YNFKEQ. Deletions cut 0 bases from V and 1 base from J, with 12 bases between. Here the CDR3 reads CASSQERGILNYGYTF. The CDR3 coding sequence is TGTGCCAGCAGCCAAGAGAGGGGGATACTTAACTATGGCTACACCTTC.

The gene calls are TRBV19 and TRBJ1-2, with 7 bases fitting TRBD1. This CDR3 contains 14 residues. Trimming cost V 4 bases and J 4 bases; bases outside gene matches: 6. CDR1 LNHDA and CDR2 SQIVND come from the germline V gene (reference sequence). As DNA, the CDR3 is TGTGCCAGTAGTAGCCCGGGGACAGCCTATGGCTACACCTTC. This translates into CASSSPGTAYGYTF.

V usage is TRBV5-1 and J usage is TRBJ2-7; TRBD1 is a possible D gene (6 bases). The germline V gene has CDR1 SGHRS and CDR2 YFSETQ. V was shortened by 4 bases and J by 4 bases, with 24 bases between the two germline ends. CDR3 length equals 17 residues. CDR3 protein: CASSLRGAAGAFYEQYF. In DNA form, the CDR3 reads TGCGCCAGCAGCCTGCGAGGGGCGGCAGGGGCCTTTTACGAGCAGTACTTC.

The chain combines TRBV5-6 with TRBJ1-3; possibly TRBD1 for D (5 bases). This CDR3 region has 16 residues. V was trimmed by 0 bases and J by 0 bases, leaving 10 bases between them. Looked up from germline, CDR1 is SGHDT and CDR2 is YYEEEE. CDR3: CASSLGYQGSGNTIYF. DNA for the CDR3: TGTGCCAGCAGCTTGGGATACCAGGGCTCTGGAAACACCATATATTTT.

This clone was recorded a few times. The rearrangement links TRBV27 to TRBJ1-3; maybe TRBD1 (5 bases). The CDR3 runs to 13 residues. The ends were cut back, 7 bases at V and 4 bases at J, with 11 bases in the middle. Germline assignment: CDR1 MNHEY and CDR2 SMNVEV (reference sequence). CDR3: CASTSGWGNTIYF. CDR3 nucleotides: TGTGCCAGCACCTCAGGGTGGGGAAACACCATATATTTT.

The CDR3: CASSLQGGLGTQYF. The CDR3 DNA is TGTGCCAGCAGCTTACAGGGAGGGCTGGGTACGCAGTATTTT. This chain links TRBV7-9 with TRBJ2-3, with 7 bases matching TRBD2. After removal of 2 bases from V and 8 bases from J, the junction contained 7 bases not matched to a gene. The CDR3 totals 14 residues. CDR1 SEHNR and CDR2 FQNEAQ come from the germline V gene (reference sequence).

This clone came up a few times. This CDR3 reads CASMKNSDTGELFF. Here the CDR3 DNA reads TGTGCCAGCATGAAGAATTCAGACACCGGGGAGCTGTTTTTT. The rearrangement links TRBV2 to TRBJ2-2; no reliable D call. This CDR3 is 14 amino acids long. V gave up 7 bases and J gave up 3 bases, with 12 bases separating them. Germline-derived CDR1 and CDR2 are SNHLY and FYNNEI.

The chain links TRBV19 to TRBJ2-7; the D gene is possibly TRBD1 (5 bases). Trimming took 8 bases from V and 2 from J, leaving 13 bases between them. CDR1 is LNHDA, CDR2 SQIVND, per germline (reference sequence). CDR3 length: 13 residues. CDR3 sequence: CASSTGFPYEQYF. In DNA form, the CDR3 reads TGTGCCAGTTCAACAGGATTCCCCTACGAGCAGTACTTC. The whole variable domain, filled in from reference TRBV19 and TRBJ2-7, reads DGGITQSPKYLFRKEGQNVTLSCEQNLNHDAMYWYRQDPGQGLRLIYYSQIVNDFQKGDIAEGYSVSREKKESFPLTVTSAQKNPTAFYLCASSTGFPYEQYFGPGTRLTVT.

The count of this clone is one. The chain combines TRBV7-9 with TRBJ1-1; D is unclear. Germline CDR1 SEHNR, CDR2 FQNEAQ (reference sequence). The CDR3 loop spans 13 amino acids. The V and J ends lost 5 bases and 9 bases respectively, with 16 bases between them. CDR3 sequence reads: CASSPIGDLKAFF. Written as DNA, the CDR3 is TGTGCCAGCAGCCCTATCGGGGATCTCAAAGCTTTCTTT.

V usage is TRBV7-9 and J usage is TRBJ2-5, with D possibly being TRBD1 (5 bases). The CDR3 loop spans 15 amino acids. The V gene lost 3 bases and the J gene lost 5 bases, with 16 bases spanning the gap. The germline V gene has CDR1 SEHNR and CDR2 FQNEAQ (reference sequence). CDR3 DNA sequence: TGTGCCAGCAGCTTTAGTGGGCAGTACAGGGAGACCCAGTACTTC. Amino acid sequence: CASSFSGQYRETQYF.

V and J are TRBV10-3 and TRBJ2-5; 15 positions match TRBD2. Germline CDR1 reads ENHRY; CDR2 reads SYGVKD. Germline trimming cut 10 bases from V and 5 bases from J; bases unmatched to any gene: 11. This CDR3 is 16 amino acids long. CDR3 loop: CATGTSGGRFGETQYF. The CDR3 DNA is TGTGCCACCGGGACTAGCGGGGGGCGGTTTGGTGAGACCCAGTACTTC.

The chain has TRBV27 and TRBJ2-7; D remains ambiguous. Deletions cut 0 bases from V and 0 bases from J, with 6 bases between. CDR3 length equals 14 residues. Germline V lookup: CDR1 MNHEY, CDR2 SMNVEV (reference sequence). The CDR3 DNA sequence: TGTGCCAGCAGTTTATCGAGTAGCTCCTACGAGCAGTACTTC. Its protein product is CASSLSSSSYEQYF.

V gene TRBV7-9 combines with J gene TRBJ1-3; D call uncertain. Trimming took off 5 bases at V and 0 bases at J, with 8 bases between the two ends. This CDR3 has 14 amino acids. Germline V gives CDR1 SEHNR, CDR2 FQNEAQ (reference sequence). The CDR3 reads CASSPRSSGNTIYF. The CDR3 nucleotides are TGTGCCAGCAGCCCACGGAGCTCTGGAAACACCATATATTTT.

The chain is built from TRBV5-1 and TRBJ1-2; perhaps TRBD1 as D (5 bases). The V end lost 0 bases, the J end lost 4 bases, and 10 bases lay between the germline ends. This CDR3 region has 14 residues. Germline V gene lookup returns CDR1 SGHRS and CDR2 YFSETQ. The CDR3, as DNA: TGCGCCAGCAGCTTGGGACAGCCCCTCTATGGCTACACCTTC. It codes for CASSLGQPLYGYTF.

V usage is TRBV3-1 (or the pseudogene TRBV3-2) and J usage is TRBJ1-5; D gene ambiguous. Germline lookup yields CDR1 LGHDT and CDR2 YNNKEL (reference sequence). V was cut by 3 bases and J by 5 bases, with 14 bases left in between. This CDR3 is built from 15 residues. CDR3 nucleotide sequence: TGTGCCAGCAGCCATGGCCCCCGACTCCATCAGCCCCAGCATTTT. Translation gives CASSHGPRLHQPQHF.

The rearrangement joins TRBV19 to TRBJ1-1, with D tentatively TRBD1 (6 bases). The germline gives CDR1 LNHDA, CDR2 SQIVND (reference sequence). The CDR3 consists of 14 residues. Deletions cut 2 bases from V and 4 bases from J, with 11 bases between. CDR3 DNA: TGTGCCAGTAGTATAACAGGGAGGGGCACTGAAGCTTTCTTT. Encoded protein: CASSITGRGTEAFF.

The chain links TRBV21-1 to TRBJ2-2; no check of the table's D call, TRBD1, against the DNA was made. TRBV21-1 is a recognized pseudogene. CDR3 length: 16 residues. CDR3 DNA: TGTGCCAGCAGCATAACCGGGACAGCGAACACCGGGGAGCTGTTTTTT. Its translation is CASSITGTANTGELFF.

The V call is TRBV6-1, the J call TRBJ1-5; D unresolved. V lost 3 bases and J lost 4, with 13 bases in between. Germline lookup yields CDR1 MNHNS and CDR2 SASEGT. This CDR3 region has 15 residues. As DNA, the CDR3 is TGTGCCAGCAGTGATCTCCAGGCTTTTAATCAGCCCCAGCATTTT. As protein: CASSDLQAFNQPQHF.